A selection of T cell receptor beta chains follows, all from one sample in a study of CD4 T cells in relation to SARS-CoV-2 and coronaviruses. This table comes from immunoSEQ multiplex PCR, and its TCRdb copy is limited to in-frame clones, with some not included. Here the sample spans about 59,000 clones, more than 80% being singletons. The sample was memory CD4+ T cells from PBMCs. These receptors came from a human donor in good health. Each CDR3 is given with its conserved first and last residue. Each record gives: CDR3 length, D gene, clone size, J gene, V gene, CDR3 DNA, CDR3 protein. D genes are given only for firm matches. Part of the rows lack a size; the others show once, few, many or a class for expanded clones.

>12|-|-|TRBJ1-1|TRBV14
TGTGCCAGCAGCCTACAGGCAGGGCGAGCTTTCTTT
CASSLQAGRAFF
>13|-|-|TRBJ2-5|TRBV27
TGTGCCAGCAGCAGTTCTTCTGTAGAGACCCAGTACTTC
CASSSSSVETQYF
>13|-|-|TRBJ1-2|TRBV5-8
TGTGCCAGCAGACTGGACTGGTACTATGGCTACACCTTC
CASRLDWYYGYTF
>15|TRBD2|-|TRBJ2-3|TRBV6-5
TGTGCCAGCAGTCGCCAAGCGGGAGCCACAGATACGCAGTATTTT
CASSRQAGATDTQYF
>17|-|-|TRBJ2-6|TRBV28
TGTGCCAGCAGTTTATTTGGGGCGTACTCTGGGGCCAACGTCCTGACTTTC
CASSLFGAYSGANVLTF
>16|TRBD2|-|TRBJ2-3|TRBV18
TGTGCCAGCTCAAAAGAGAGCGGGAGAGGGACAGATACGCAGTATTTT
CASSKESGRGTDTQYF
>15|-|-|TRBJ2-3|TRBV5-1
TGCGCCAGTCGTACTCGGACTACACCCGAGGATACGCAGTATTTT
CASRTRTTPEDTQYF
>15|-|-|TRBJ1-6|TRBV5-5
TGTGCCAGCAGCGGGCAACTGGGAGTAAAATCACCCCTCCACTTT
CASSGQLGVKSPLHF
>13|-|few|TRBJ2-7|TRBV7-8
TGTGCCAGCAGCTTAGAACACGGCTACGAGCAGTACTTC
CASSLEHGYEQYF
>15|-|-|TRBJ2-7|TRBV24-1
TGTGCCACCGGTACACAAAACAGGGTACGGCACGAGCAGTACTTC
CATGTQNRVRHEQYF
>14|-|-|TRBJ2-1|TRBV7-8
TGTGCCAGCAGCTCCGCGGGACACTACAATGAGCAGTTCTTC
CASSSAGHYNEQFF
>14|TRBD1|-|TRBJ2-2|TRBV10-1
TGCGCCAGCAGTGAGGACAGGGTGTCCGGGGAGCTGTTTTTT
CASSEDRVSGELFF
>15|TRBD2|-|TRBJ2-7|TRBV5-1
TGCGCCAGCAGCCCTAGCGGCGTGAGCTCCTACGAGCAGTACTTC
CASSPSGVSSYEQYF
>12|-|-|TRBJ1-5|TRBV6-5
TGTGCCAGCACTAGCGGGAATCAGCCCCAGCATTTT
CASTSGNQPQHF
>14|TRBD1|-|TRBJ1-1|TRBV7-3
TGTGCCAGTAGAGGGACAGGGGATTACACTGAAGCTTTCTTT
CASRGTGDYTEAFF
>14|-|-|TRBJ1-4|TRBV9
TGTGCCAGCAGCCGGACAGTGGGTAATGAAAAACTGTTTTTT
CASSRTVGNEKLFF
>14|TRBD2|-|TRBJ2-1|TRBV6-2/TRBV6-3
TGTGCCAGCAGTTACGGGCGGGAGTGGGGTGAGCAGTTCTTC
CASSYGREWGEQFF
>15|-|-|TRBJ2-3|TRBV29-1
TGCAGCGTTGGATGGAGGGTAGAAGGCACAGATACGCAGTATTTT
CSVGWRVEGTDTQYF
>15|-|-|TRBJ2-2|TRBV3-1/TRBV3-2
TGTGCCAGCAGCCAAGGGAAGGGGAACACCGGGGAGCTGTTTTTT
CASSQGKGNTGELFF
>12|TRBD1|-|TRBJ1-1|TRBV3-1/TRBV3-2
TGTGCCAGCAGCCCGACAGGGGGCACGGCTTTCTTT
CASSPTGGTAFF
>15|TRBD1|-|TRBJ2-7|TRBV11-1
TGTGCCAGCAGCCCGCAGGACAGGGGACTCTACGAGCAGTACTTC
CASSPQDRGLYEQYF
>15|-|-|TRBJ1-2|TRBV27
TGTGCCAGCAGCCCAAGGTGGGGGGTCCCGGCAGGCTACACCTTC
CASSPRWGVPAGYTF
>15|-|-|TRBJ2-2|TRBV2
TGTGCCAGCAGTGCTGACAGACCTCACACCGGGGAGCTGTTTTTT
CASSADRPHTGELFF
>15|-|-|TRBJ2-7|TRBV27
TGTGCCAGCAGTTTATTAGTCAGGGGATTGGACGAGCAGTACTTC
CASSLLVRGLDEQYF
>12|-|-|TRBJ2-7|TRBV12-3/TRBV12-4
TGTGCCAGCAGTCCAGCGGTCAGAAAGCAGTACTTC
CASSPAVRKQYF
>13|-|once|TRBJ2-1|TRBV7-9
TGTGCCAGCAGCTTAGGGACAAGGAATGAGCAGTTCTTC
CASSLGTRNEQFF
>15|TRBD1|-|TRBJ1-2|TRBV10-3
TGTGCCATCAGTGACTCCGGGACAGCTAACTATGGCTACACCTTC
CAISDSGTANYGYTF